Listed below are T cell receptor beta chains from one sample, sequenced in a study of early T cells in non-severe SARS-CoV-2 infection. TCRdb analysed the 5' RACE reads with MiXCR anew, one entry per CDR3 protein. The data hold tens of thousands of distinct CDR3 sequences, with around 7% observed a single time. Sequencing input: whole blood. The receptors stem from an adult who was a healthcare worker with PCR-confirmed SARS-CoV-2 infection or an uninfected control (not recorded which). CDR3s include the opening cysteine and the closing phenylalanine or tryptophan. Fields, in order: J gene, V gene, D gene, CDR3 length, clone size, CDR3 protein, CDR3 DNA. A D gene is named only where the DNA matches it firmly. The size of a clone is reported for some rows only, either as once, few or many, or as a class for expanded clones.

TRBJ2-1,TRBV7-3,TRBD2,20,many,CASSLGVETSGRARGNEQFF,TGTGCCAGCAGCTTAGGGGTGGAGACTAGCGGGAGGGCCCGCGGGAATGAGCAGTTCTTC
TRBJ2-1,TRBV29-1,NA,13,many,CSARGDRYNEQFF,TGCAGCGCTCGGGGAGACCGGTACAATGAGCAGTTCTTC
TRBJ2-3,TRBV6-4,NA,13,many,CASSRTFTDTQYF,TGTGCCAGCAGTCGGACCTTCACAGATACGCAGTATTTT
TRBJ1-1,TRBV5-4,NA,14,many,CASSLGQVGTEAFF,TGTGCCAGCAGCTTGGGACAGGTGGGCACTGAAGCTTTCTTT
TRBJ1-1,TRBV12-3/TRBV12-4,NA,13,many,CASSLAENTEAFF,TGTGCCAGCAGCCTGGCGGAGAACACTGAAGCTTTCTTT
TRBJ2-7,TRBV28,TRBD2,15,many,CASRAGLAGVSEQYF,TGTGCCAGCAGGGCGGGACTAGCGGGAGTAAGTGAGCAGTACTTC
TRBJ1-6,TRBV3-1,TRBD1,14,many,CASRTGTGPSPLHF,TGTGCCAGCAGGACCGGGACAGGGCCCTCACCCCTCCACTTT
TRBJ1-1,TRBV6-6,NA,12,NA,CASSDVGTEAFF,TGTGCCAGCAGTGACGTGGGCACTGAAGCTTTCTTT
TRBJ2-5,TRBV10-1,TRBD1,13,many,CASSESTGETQYF,TGCGCCAGCAGTGAGTCGACAGGGGAGACCCAGTACTTC
TRBJ2-5,TRBV14,TRBD2,14,NA,CASSPTSEEETQYF,TGTGCCAGCAGCCCGACTAGCGAAGAAGAGACCCAGTACTTC
TRBJ2-1,TRBV5-1,NA,14,many,CASSLGSTNNEQFF,TGCGCCAGCAGCTTAGGCAGCACGAACAATGAGCAGTTCTTC
TRBJ2-7,TRBV12-3/TRBV12-4,TRBD1,13,many,CASRKGQNYEQYF,TGTGCCAGCAGAAAGGGACAGAATTACGAGCAGTACTTC
TRBJ2-3,TRBV18,TRBD2,17,many,CASSPQPPELATDTQYF,TGTGCCAGCTCACCACAACCACCTGAACTAGCGACAGATACGCAGTATTTT
TRBJ1-2,TRBV4-1,NA,15,many,CASSQAIMGVRGYTF,TGCGCCAGCAGCCAAGCTATCATGGGGGTCCGGGGCTACACCTTC
TRBJ1-2,TRBV28,TRBD1,16,NA,CASSFRQGTGNYGYTF,TGTGCCAGCAGTTTTAGACAGGGTACCGGTAACTATGGCTACACCTTC
TRBJ2-7,TRBV25-1,TRBD1,19,NA,CASSDRTGEPPTPIYEQYF,TGTGCCAGCAGTGATCGGACAGGGGAGCCTCCTACTCCCATATACGAGCAGTACTTC
TRBJ2-3,TRBV4-1,NA,17,NA,CASSQDSPSLHTDTQYF,TGCGCCAGCAGCCAAGATAGCCCAAGTCTGCACACAGATACGCAGTATTTT
TRBJ1-2,TRBV10-1,NA,13,NA,CASSPGLNYGYTF,TGCGCCAGCAGCCCCGGGCTTAACTATGGCTACACCTTC
TRBJ2-7,TRBV30,TRBD2,13,NA,CAWSDGRAYEQYF,TGTGCCTGGAGTGACGGGAGGGCCTACGAGCAGTACTTC
TRBJ2-3,TRBV10-1,NA,15,many,CASSEREDGGDTQYF,TGCGCCAGCAGTGAGAGGGAGGACGGGGGAGATACGCAGTATTTT
TRBJ2-1,TRBV5-1,NA,16,many,CASSLDMLAEYNEQFF,TGCGCCAGCAGCCTGGACATGTTAGCGGAGTACAATGAGCAGTTCTTC
TRBJ2-2,TRBV7-9,NA,15,many,CASSEPGTGTGELFF,TGTGCCAGCAGCGAACCCGGGACGGGCACCGGGGAGCTGTTTTTT
TRBJ2-7,TRBV5-8,NA,14,many,CASSLGLGHREQYF,TGTGCCAGCAGCTTGGGCTTAGGGCACCGCGAGCAGTACTTC
TRBJ1-2,TRBV30,NA,13,many,CACLHAGTYGYTF,TGTGCCTGTCTCCACGCCGGGACCTATGGCTACACCTTC
TRBJ2-7,TRBV28,TRBD2,16,NA,CASSFWGTSGTYEQYF,TGTGCCAGCAGTTTTTGGGGGACTAGCGGAACCTACGAGCAGTACTTC
TRBJ1-1,TRBV11-2,NA,14,many,CASSFGNRNTEAFF,TGTGCCAGCAGCTTCGGGAACAGAAACACTGAAGCTTTCTTT
TRBJ2-7,TRBV3-1,TRBD1,14,many,CASSPGQGTYEQYF,TGTGCCAGCAGCCCGGGACAGGGAACCTACGAGCAGTACTTC
TRBJ2-3,TRBV20-1,NA,12,many,CSAAPDTDTQYF,TGCAGTGCTGCCCCGGATACTGATACGCAGTATTTT
TRBJ2-1,TRBV7-3,TRBD2,17,many,CASSLTPLAGTFNEQFF,TGTGCCAGCAGCTTAACGCCGCTAGCGGGGACGTTTAATGAGCAGTTCTTC
TRBJ2-7,TRBV29-1,TRBD1,15,many,CSVSRRDRETYEQYF,TGCAGCGTTTCACGACGGGACAGGGAAACCTACGAGCAGTACTTC